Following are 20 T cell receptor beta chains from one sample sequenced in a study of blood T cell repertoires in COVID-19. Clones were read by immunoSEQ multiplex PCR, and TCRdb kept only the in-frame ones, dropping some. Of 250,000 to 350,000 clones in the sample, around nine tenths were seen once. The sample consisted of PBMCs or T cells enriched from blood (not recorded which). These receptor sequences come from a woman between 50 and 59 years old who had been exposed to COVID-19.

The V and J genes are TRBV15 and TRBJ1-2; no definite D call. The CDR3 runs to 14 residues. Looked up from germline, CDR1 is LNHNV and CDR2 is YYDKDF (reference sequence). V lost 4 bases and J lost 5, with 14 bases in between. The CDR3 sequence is CATSIETAGYGYTF. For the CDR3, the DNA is TGTGCCACCAGCATCGAAACAGCGGGTTATGGCTACACCTTC.

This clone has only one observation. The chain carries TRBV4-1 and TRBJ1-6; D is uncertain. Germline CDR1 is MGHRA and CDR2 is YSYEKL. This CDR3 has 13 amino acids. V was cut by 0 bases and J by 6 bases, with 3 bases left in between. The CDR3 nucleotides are TGCGCCAGCAGCCAAGAGCGTAATTCACCCCTCCACTTT. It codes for CASSQERNSPLHF.

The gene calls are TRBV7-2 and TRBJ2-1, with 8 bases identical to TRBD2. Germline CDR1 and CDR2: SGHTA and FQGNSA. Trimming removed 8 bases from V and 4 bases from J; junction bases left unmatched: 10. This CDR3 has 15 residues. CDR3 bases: TGTGCCAGCTCCCCCGGGGGGGGTTTTTACAATGAGCAGTTCTTC. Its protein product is CASSPGGGFYNEQFF.

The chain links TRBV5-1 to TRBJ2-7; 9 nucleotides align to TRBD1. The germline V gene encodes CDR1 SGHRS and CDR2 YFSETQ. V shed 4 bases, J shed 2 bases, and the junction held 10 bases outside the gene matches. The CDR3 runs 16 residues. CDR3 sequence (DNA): TGCGCCAGCAGCAGCAACCCCAGGACAGGGGCCTACGAGCAGTACTTC. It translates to CASSSNPRTGAYEQYF.

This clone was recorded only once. The CDR3: CASWPGQGIRGPGLKQYF. CDR3 nucleotide sequence: TGTGCCAGTTGGCCCGGACAGGGTATAAGGGGCCCCGGATTGAAGCAGTACTTC. The genes are TRBV2 and TRBJ2-7; 8 bases are a match to TRBD1. J lost 8 bases, V lost 9 bases, and 27 bases had no gene match. The CDR3 is made up of 18 amino acids. Germline V CDR1 and CDR2: SNHLY, FYNNEI. Full variable domain (remainder filled in from reference TRBV2 and TRBJ2-7): EPEVTQTPSHQVTQMGQEVILRCVPISNHLYFYWYRQILGQKVEFLVSFYNNEISEKSEIFDDQFSVERPDGSNFTLKIRSTKLEDSAMYFCASWPGQGIRGPGLKQYFGPGTRLTVT.

The CDR3 DNA follows: TGTGCCAGCAGCTTTTTAGGGGGGGACACTGAAGCTTTCTTT. Protein: CASSFLGGDTEAFF. V and J are TRBV5-6 and TRBJ1-1; tentatively, D is TRBD1 (6 bases). V lost 2 bases and J 3 bases, leaving 11 bases between the germline ends. This CDR3 is built from 14 residues. Per the germline V gene, CDR1 is SGHDT and CDR2 is YYEEEE. The full variable domain, with the rest looked up from reference TRBV5-6 and TRBJ1-1, is DAGVTQSPTHLIKTRGQQVTLRCSPKSGHDTVSWYQQALGQGPQFIFQYYEEEERQRGNFPDRFSGHQFPNYSSELNVNALLLGDSALYLCASSFLGGDTEAFFGQGTRLTVV.

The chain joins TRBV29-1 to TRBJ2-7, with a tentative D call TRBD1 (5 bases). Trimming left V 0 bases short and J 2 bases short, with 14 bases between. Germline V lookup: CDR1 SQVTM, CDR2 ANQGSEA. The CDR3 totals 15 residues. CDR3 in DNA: TGCAGCGTTGAAGAAGCAGAGACAGATACCTACGAGCAGTACTTC. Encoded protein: CSVEEAETDTYEQYF.

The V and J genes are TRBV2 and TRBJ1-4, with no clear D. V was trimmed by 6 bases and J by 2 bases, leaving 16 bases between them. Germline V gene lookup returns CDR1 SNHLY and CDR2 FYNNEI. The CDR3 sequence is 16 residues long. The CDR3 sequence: CASRVRWSTTNEKLFF. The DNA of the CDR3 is TGTGCCAGCAGAGTACGGTGGAGTACTACTAATGAAAAACTGTTTTTT.

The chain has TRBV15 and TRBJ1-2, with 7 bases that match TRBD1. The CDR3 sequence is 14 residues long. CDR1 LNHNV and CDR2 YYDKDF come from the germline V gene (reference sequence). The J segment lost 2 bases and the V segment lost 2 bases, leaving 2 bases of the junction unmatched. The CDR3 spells CATSRNRGNYGYTF. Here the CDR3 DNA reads TGTGCCACCAGCAGAAACAGGGGAAACTATGGCTACACCTTC.

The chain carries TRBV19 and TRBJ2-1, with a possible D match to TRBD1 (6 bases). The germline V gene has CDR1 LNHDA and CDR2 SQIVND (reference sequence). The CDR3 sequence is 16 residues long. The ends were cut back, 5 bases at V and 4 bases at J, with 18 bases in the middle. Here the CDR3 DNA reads TGTGCCAGTAGTCCCCAGACAGGCAGCCCATACAATGAGCAGTTCTTC. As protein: CASSPQTGSPYNEQFF.

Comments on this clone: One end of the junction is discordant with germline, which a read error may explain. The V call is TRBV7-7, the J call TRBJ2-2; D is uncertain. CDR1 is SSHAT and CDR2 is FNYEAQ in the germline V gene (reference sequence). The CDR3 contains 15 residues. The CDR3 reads CASSLVAGLAGELFF. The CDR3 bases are TGTGCTAGCAGCTTAGTGGCAGGTCTCGCCGGGGAGCTGTTTTTT.

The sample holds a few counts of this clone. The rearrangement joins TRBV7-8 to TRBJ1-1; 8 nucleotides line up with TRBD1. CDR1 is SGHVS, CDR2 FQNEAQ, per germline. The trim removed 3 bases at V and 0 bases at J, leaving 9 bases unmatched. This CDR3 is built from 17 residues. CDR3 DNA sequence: TGTGCCAGCAGCTTTTCGCGAGGGACAGGTATGAACACTGAAGCTTTCTTT. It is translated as CASSFSRGTGMNTEAFF.

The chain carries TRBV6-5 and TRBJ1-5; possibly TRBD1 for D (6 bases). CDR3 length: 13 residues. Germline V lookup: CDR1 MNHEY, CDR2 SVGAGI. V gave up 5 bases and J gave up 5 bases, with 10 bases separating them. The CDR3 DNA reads TGTGCCAGCAGTCGGGACATCTATCAGCCCCAGCATTTT. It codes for CASSRDIYQPQHF.

The CDR3 sequence is CASSFLSFPGYEQYF. In DNA form, the CDR3 reads TGTGCCAGCAGCTTTCTGAGCTTTCCCGGCTACGAGCAGTACTTC. The V gene is TRBV5-6, the J gene TRBJ2-7; D is ambiguous. Trimming stripped 2 bases from V and 3 bases from J, with 15 bases between. The V gene's germline CDR1 is SGHDT and CDR2 YYEEEE. This CDR3 spans 15 amino acids.

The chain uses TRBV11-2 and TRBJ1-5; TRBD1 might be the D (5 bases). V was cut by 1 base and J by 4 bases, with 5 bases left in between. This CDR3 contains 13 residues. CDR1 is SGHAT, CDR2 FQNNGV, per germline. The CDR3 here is CASSLGQNQPQHF. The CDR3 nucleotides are TGTGCCAGCAGCTTAGGACAGAATCAGCCCCAGCATTTT.

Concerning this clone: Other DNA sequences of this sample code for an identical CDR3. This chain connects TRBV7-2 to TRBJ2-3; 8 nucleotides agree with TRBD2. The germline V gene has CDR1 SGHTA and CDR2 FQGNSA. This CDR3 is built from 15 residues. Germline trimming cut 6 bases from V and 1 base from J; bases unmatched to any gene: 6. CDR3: CASSLRGGGTDTQYF. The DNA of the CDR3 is TGTGCCAGCAGTCTACGGGGGGGCGGCACAGATACGCAGTATTTT. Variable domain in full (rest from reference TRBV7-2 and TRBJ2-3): GAGVSQSPSNKVTEKGKDVELRCDPISGHTALYWYRQSLGQGLEFLIYFQGNSAPDKSGLPSDRFSAERTGGSVSTLTIQRTQQEDSAVYLCASSLRGGGTDTQYFGPGTRLTVL.

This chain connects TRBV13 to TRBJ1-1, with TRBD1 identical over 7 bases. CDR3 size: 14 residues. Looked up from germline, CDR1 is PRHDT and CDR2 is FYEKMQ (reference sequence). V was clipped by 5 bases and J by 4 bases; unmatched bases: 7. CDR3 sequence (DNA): TGTGCCAGCAGCAACCGACAGGGCGGCACTGAAGCTTTCTTT. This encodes CASSNRQGGTEAFF.

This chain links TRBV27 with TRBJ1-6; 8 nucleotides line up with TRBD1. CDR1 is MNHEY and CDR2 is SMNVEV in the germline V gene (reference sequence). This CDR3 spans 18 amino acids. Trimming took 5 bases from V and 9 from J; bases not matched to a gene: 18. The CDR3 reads CASSPFNGQGSLRSPLHF. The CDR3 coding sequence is TGTGCCAGCAGTCCCTTCAACGGACAGGGAAGTCTTCGTTCACCCCTCCACTTT.

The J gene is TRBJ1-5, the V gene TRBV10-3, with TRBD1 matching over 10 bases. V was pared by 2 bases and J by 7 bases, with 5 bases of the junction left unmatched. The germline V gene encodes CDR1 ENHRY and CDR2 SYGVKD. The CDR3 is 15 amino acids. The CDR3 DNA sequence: TGTGCCATCAGTGAGGGGACAGGGGCCCAACAGCCCCAGCATTTT. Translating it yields CAISEGTGAQQPQHF.

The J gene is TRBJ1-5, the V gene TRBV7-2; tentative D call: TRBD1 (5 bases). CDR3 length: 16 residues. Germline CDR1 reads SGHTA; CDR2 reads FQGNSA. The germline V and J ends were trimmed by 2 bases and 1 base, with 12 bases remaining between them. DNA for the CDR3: TGTGCCAGCAGCTTATTGTTCGCAGGGAGCAATCAGCCCCAGCATTTT. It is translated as CASSLLFAGSNQPQHF.